The 25 T cell receptor beta chains presented below share a single source sample, sequenced in a study of cytotoxic CD8 clonotypes in ibrutinib-treated CLL. Data came from immunoSEQ multiplex PCR; TCRdb stores just in-frame clones and leaves some out. The sample records approximately 130,000 clones, around 84% being singletons. Here the sequenced sample was PBMCs, taken after 24 months of ibrutinib treatment. The receptors stem from a human donor with chronic lymphocytic leukemia.

The V and J genes are TRBV11-1 and TRBJ1-1, with a possible D match to TRBD1 (5 bases). Germline V gives CDR1 SGHAT, CDR2 FQDESV (reference sequence). The CDR3 extends over 15 amino acids. Trimming pared 1 base from V and 6 bases from J, leaving 15 bases between. CDR3 coding DNA: TGTGCCAGCAGCTTAGATCCGCTCCTGGGGGCTGAAGCTTTCTTT. Protein sequence: CASSLDPLLGAEAFF.

The J gene is TRBJ2-3, the V gene TRBV5-1, with 8 bases aligning to TRBD2. CDR1 is SGHRS, CDR2 YFSETQ, per germline. J gave up 4 bases and V 0 bases, and 1 base lay outside the gene matches. The CDR3 spans 14 residues. Written as DNA, the CDR3 is TGCGCCAGCAGCTTGGGGACTAGCCCAGATACGCAGTATTTT. It is translated as CASSLGTSPDTQYF.

The V call is TRBV7-2, the J call TRBJ2-3, with TRBD2 matching over 9 bases. The CDR3 is made up of 13 amino acids. The J segment lost 7 bases and the V segment lost 11 bases, leaving 10 bases of the junction unmatched. CDR1 is SGHTA and CDR2 is FQGNSA in the germline V gene. CDR3 region: CAASGGPQNTQYF. The CDR3 coding sequence is TGTGCCGCGAGCGGGGGGCCTCAAAATACGCAGTATTTT.

The V and J genes are TRBV25-1 and TRBJ2-7, with D possibly being TRBD2 (6 bases). Trimming pared 10 bases from V and 3 bases from J, leaving 22 bases between. The CDR3 extends over 15 amino acids. Germline V gene lookup returns CDR1 MGHDK and CDR2 SYGVNS. CDR3 sequence: CATGLFPGQHYEQYF. CDR3 DNA: TGTGCCACAGGACTATTTCCCGGCCAGCACTACGAGCAGTACTTC.

This chain links TRBV19 with TRBJ1-1; D uncertain. Germline V gene sequence: CDR1 LNHDA, CDR2 SQIVND (reference sequence). V was shortened by 3 bases and J by 3 bases, with 11 bases between the two germline ends. CDR3 length: 14 residues. CDR3 sequence (DNA): TGTGCCAGTAGTATGGCACGGGCCCACACTGAAGCTTTCTTT. It encodes CASSMARAHTEAFF.

The gene calls are TRBV5-1 and TRBJ2-5, with D unclear. V was cut by 1 base and J by 4 bases, with 11 bases left in between. CDR1 and CDR2 from the germline V gene are SGHRS and YFSETQ. The CDR3 is made up of 14 amino acids. This CDR3 is CASSLSGSRETQYF. Written as DNA, the CDR3 is TGCGCCAGCAGCTTGTCGGGTAGCAGAGAGACCCAGTACTTC.

V is TRBV7-2 and J is TRBJ1-5; no clear D. The CDR3 sequence is 14 residues long. CDR1 SGHTA and CDR2 FQGNSA come from the germline V gene. V gave up 3 bases and J gave up 5 bases, with 11 bases separating them. CDR3 region: CASSLEAGYQPQHF. DNA for the CDR3: TGTGCCAGCAGCTTGGAGGCAGGTTATCAGCCCCAGCATTTT. The complete variable domain, with remaining parts taken from reference TRBV7-2 and TRBJ1-5, reads GAGVSQSPSNKVTEKGKDVELRCDPISGHTALYWYRQSLGQGLEFLIYFQGNSAPDKSGLPSDRFSAERTGGSVSTLTIQRTQQEDSAVYLCASSLEAGYQPQHFGDGTRLSIL.

This clone showed up many times. The V and J genes are TRBV7-7 and TRBJ2-5; D gene uncertain. CDR1 is SSHAT and CDR2 is FNYEAQ in the germline V gene (reference sequence). CDR3 size: 13 residues. Trimming pared 3 bases from V and 1 base from J, leaving 6 bases between. Written as DNA, the CDR3 is TGTGCCAGCAGCTTCGGCCGCCAAGAGACCCAGTACTTC. Translated, it gives CASSFGRQETQYF. Drawing the rest from reference TRBV7-7 and TRBJ2-5, the complete variable domain is GAGVSQSPRYKVTKRGQDVTLRCDPISSHATLYWYQQALGQGPEFLTYFNYEAQPDKSGLPSDRFSAERPEGSISTLTIQRTEQRDSAMYRCASSFGRQETQYFGPGTRLLVL.

The chain employs TRBV2 and TRBJ2-5; D is possibly TRBD1 (6 bases). This CDR3 has 13 residues. V was shortened by 5 bases and J by 4 bases, with 11 bases between the two germline ends. CDR1 is SNHLY and CDR2 is FYNNEI in the germline V gene. This CDR3 reads CASSMGAVETQYF. The CDR3 DNA sequence: TGTGCCAGCAGTATGGGGGCTGTAGAGACCCAGTACTTC.

This clone was seen more than once but under ten times. V is TRBV15 and J is TRBJ1-2, with D hard to call. V lost 4 bases to trimming and J lost 1 base, with 10 bases between them. The CDR3 totals 14 residues. CDR1 is LNHNV, CDR2 YYDKDF, per germline (reference sequence). This CDR3 is CATSKDGVNYGYTF. The CDR3 coding sequence is TGTGCCACCAGCAAGGACGGAGTTAACTATGGCTACACCTTC.

This clone was picked up a small number of times. CDR3: CASSIQAGEDEQYF. The DNA for the CDR3 is TGTGCCAGTAGTATTCAAGCGGGAGAAGACGAGCAGTACTTC. The J gene is TRBJ2-7, the V gene TRBV19; TRBD2 matches at 8 bases. Germline CDR1 is LNHDA and CDR2 is SQIVND (reference sequence). The CDR3 is 14 residues long. V lost 3 bases to trimming and J lost 5 bases; unmatched junction nucleotides: 6.

The chain has TRBV10-3 and TRBJ1-1; D is unclear. The germline V and J ends were trimmed by 4 bases and 4 bases, with 16 bases remaining between them. CDR1 and CDR2 from the germline V gene are ENHRY and SYGVKD. This CDR3 contains 15 residues. CDR3 amino acids: CAISGGSAVFTEAFF. The CDR3 DNA reads as TGTGCCATCAGTGGTGGGTCCGCGGTTTTCACTGAAGCTTTCTTT.

This clone appeared a few times. The V and J genes are TRBV6-1 and TRBJ2-7, with TRBD2 matching 13 bases. The trim removed 6 bases at V and 3 bases at J, leaving 2 bases unmatched. Germline values: CDR1 MNHNS, CDR2 SASEGT. The CDR3 totals 14 residues. CDR3 region: CASRTSGGFYEQYF. In nucleotides, the CDR3 is TGTGCCAGCAGGACTAGCGGGGGGTTCTACGAGCAGTACTTC.

V gene TRBV30 combines with J gene TRBJ1-1; no definite D call. CDR1 and CDR2 from the germline V gene are GTSNPN and SVGIG (reference sequence). The CDR3 is made up of 13 amino acids. Trimming removed 1 base at V and 5 bases at J, with 11 bases between. CDR3 DNA: TGTGCCTGGAGTGGAGGTGTTATGACTGAAGCTTTCTTT. It is translated as CAWSGGVMTEAFF.

This clone was detected a few times. The chain combines TRBV28 with TRBJ1-1; D not resolved. The CDR3 is made up of 13 amino acids. The ends were cut back, 5 bases at V and 0 bases at J, with 7 bases in the middle. Per germline, CDR1 MDHEN and CDR2 SYDVKM. The CDR3: CASSTRLNTEAFF. CDR3 DNA sequence: TGTGCCAGCAGTACCCGACTGAACACTGAAGCTTTCTTT.

This chain uses TRBV5-1 with TRBJ2-7; either TRBD1 or TRBD2 may fit D (5 bases each). The V end lost 0 bases, the J end lost 2 bases, and 9 bases lay between the germline ends. The CDR3 consists of 14 residues. The germline gives CDR1 SGHRS, CDR2 YFSETQ. CDR3 protein: CASSLGDGPYEQYF. In DNA form, the CDR3 reads TGCGCCAGCAGCTTGGGGGACGGACCCTACGAGCAGTACTTC.

This rearrangement joins TRBV4-3 to TRBJ2-7; no clear D gene. With 0 bases removed from V and 6 bases from J, the gap between germline ends came to 9 bases. In germline, CDR1 is LGHNA, CDR2 YSLEER. CDR3 size: 13 residues. The CDR3, as DNA: TGCGCCAGCAGCCAAGATTGGGTTTCCGAGCAGTACTTC. Translated, it gives CASSQDWVSEQYF.

The rearrangement joins TRBV5-4 to TRBJ1-1, with D possibly matching TRBD1 (5 bases). V was cut by 4 bases and J by 0 bases, with 7 bases left in between. CDR1 and CDR2 from the germline V gene are SGHNT and YYREEE (reference sequence). The CDR3 is made up of 13 amino acids. The CDR3 DNA reads as TGTGCCAGCAGCCAGACAGTGAACACTGAAGCTTTCTTT. This gives the protein CASSQTVNTEAFF. Complete variable domain (other parts from reference TRBV5-4 and TRBJ1-1): ETGVTQSPTHLIKTRGQQVTLRCSSQSGHNTVSWYQQALGQGPQFIFQYYREEENGRGNFPPRFSGLQFPNYSSELNVNALELDDSALYLCASSQTVNTEAFFGQGTRLTVV.

This clone came up once. V gene TRBV5-1 combines with J gene TRBJ1-1, with D possibly being TRBD1 (6 bases). The V and J ends lost 1 base and 4 bases respectively, with 11 bases between them. CDR3 length: 14 residues. Germline CDR1 is SGHRS and CDR2 is YFSETQ. The CDR3 region has the DNA TGCGCCAGCAGCTTGCGACAGGCGATCACTGAAGCTTTCTTT. Residues: CASSLRQAITEAFF.

This clone was counted between two and nine times. The chain couples TRBV20-1 to TRBJ2-5; no definite D call. V lost 4 bases to trimming and J lost 5 bases, with 2 bases between them. This CDR3 is 9 amino acids long. Germline V gene data show CDR1 as DFQATT and CDR2 as SNEGSKA (reference sequence). CDR3 coding DNA: TGCAGTGCTAAGGAGACCCAGTACTTC. Residues: CSAKETQYF.

The chain joins TRBV19 to TRBJ2-7; 9 nucleotides agree with TRBD1. Germline CDR1 is LNHDA and CDR2 is SQIVND (reference sequence). The CDR3 is made up of 15 amino acids. Trimming at V came to 7 bases and at J to 2 bases, leaving 9 bases not matched to a gene. The CDR3 here is CASIVGTGRPYEQYF. The CDR3 nucleotides read TGTGCCAGTATCGTGGGGACAGGGAGACCCTACGAGCAGTACTTC.

This chain joins TRBV27 and TRBJ1-2; maybe TRBD1 (6 bases). Looked up from germline, CDR1 is MNHEY and CDR2 is SMNVEV (reference sequence). The CDR3 is 12 amino acids. Trimming pared 2 bases from V and 7 bases from J, leaving 8 bases between. This chain's CDR3 is CASSLTGTGYTF. CDR3 sequence (DNA): TGTGCCAGCAGTTTAACAGGGACTGGCTACACCTTC.

V and J are TRBV18 and TRBJ1-1; D gene unclear. Germline assignment: CDR1 KGHSH and CDR2 LQKENI. The CDR3 runs 13 residues. V shed 6 bases and J shed 1 base, with 9 bases lying between them. CDR3 DNA sequence: TGTGCCAGCTCCTCTAACAGGAACACTGAAGCTTTCTTT. Translating it yields CASSSNRNTEAFF.

The J gene is TRBJ1-3, the V gene TRBV18, with D tentatively TRBD1 (6 bases). V was trimmed by 5 bases and J by 0 bases, leaving 11 bases between them. Germline-derived CDR1 and CDR2 are KGHSH and LQKENI. The CDR3 has 15 residues. Written as DNA, the CDR3 is TGTGCCAGCTCAACCAGGGGCTACTCTGGAAACACCATATATTTT. Its protein is CASSTRGYSGNTIYF.

The chain is built from TRBV18 and TRBJ1-2, with D perhaps matching TRBD1 (5 bases). From germline, CDR1 is KGHSH and CDR2 LQKENI. Trimming took off 2 bases at V and 4 bases at J, with 17 bases between the two ends. The CDR3 is made up of 16 amino acids. The CDR3 loop reads CASSPVSRAGIYGYTF. CDR3 nucleotides: TGTGCCAGCTCACCAGTATCCCGGGCAGGGATCTATGGCTACACCTTC.